These T cell receptor beta chains were read from a single sample in a study of shared clonotypes between healthy human individuals. The assay was immunoSEQ multiplex PCR, and TCRdb's table has in-frame clones only and misses some. The sample includes 2 million to 2.5 million clones, roughly 91% of them seen just once. The sequencing sample was made of naive CD8+ T cells from PBMCs. Receptor source: a man aged 18 to 29 in good health. Some clones in this sample may be carry-over from other donors' samples. The CDR3 runs from the conserved cysteine through the conserved F or W. The order of the fields is clone size, J gene, D gene, CDR3 length, V gene, CDR3 DNA, CDR3 protein. D genes are given only for firm matches. The size of a clone is reported for some rows only, either as once, few or many, or as a class for expanded clones.

size: .
J: TRBJ1-1
D: .
length: 13
V: TRBV19
DNA: TGTGCCAGTAGTATGTCACTCAACACTGAAGCTTTCTTT
CDR3: CASSMSLNTEAFF

size: .
J: TRBJ2-7
D: TRBD1
length: 14
V: TRBV12-5
DNA: TGTGCTAGTGGTTTGGGGACAGGGTTTAACGAGCAGTACTTC
CDR3: CASGLGTGFNEQYF

size: .
J: TRBJ1-1
D: .
length: 14
V: TRBV18
DNA: TGTGCCAGCTCACTGAGATGGGACGGCACTGAAGCTTTCTTT
CDR3: CASSLRWDGTEAFF

size: .
J: TRBJ2-7
D: TRBD2
length: 15
V: TRBV5-1
DNA: TGCGCCAGCAGCTTGGATCTAGCGGGGTTTTACGAGCAGTACTTC
CDR3: CASSLDLAGFYEQYF

size: .
J: TRBJ2-1
D: TRBD2
length: 15
V: TRBV13
DNA: TGTGCCAGCGCTAGCGGGAGGGACGTAACAAATGAGCAGTTCTTC
CDR3: CASASGRDVTNEQFF

size: .
J: TRBJ2-7
D: .
length: 18
V: TRBV2
DNA: TGTGCCAGCAGTGAAGTACGGTTATCGAGGGGCAGTTCCTACGAGCAGTACTTC
CDR3: CASSEVRLSRGSSYEQYF

size: .
J: TRBJ2-5
D: .
length: 13
V: TRBV6-5
DNA: TGTGCCAGCAGTTACGATGGGGAAGAGACCCAGTACTTC
CDR3: CASSYDGEETQYF

size: .
J: TRBJ1-2
D: .
length: 14
V: TRBV25-1
DNA: TGTGCCAGCAGTGAATCGGCAGGGACCTATGGCTACACCTTC
CDR3: CASSESAGTYGYTF

size: .
J: TRBJ2-3
D: .
length: 14
V: TRBV6-5
DNA: TGTGCCAGCAGTTACTCGGCGAGCACAGATACGCAGTATTTT
CDR3: CASSYSASTDTQYF

size: .
J: TRBJ2-7
D: TRBD1
length: 13
V: TRBV5-1
DNA: TGCGCCAGCAGCCATGGACAGGGATACGAGCAGTACTTC
CDR3: CASSHGQGYEQYF

size: .
J: TRBJ2-3
D: TRBD1
length: 15
V: TRBV28
DNA: TGTGCCAGCAGTCCCTGGACAGGGACGACAGATACGCAGTATTTT
CDR3: CASSPWTGTTDTQYF

size: .
J: TRBJ2-7
D: TRBD1
length: 13
V: TRBV7-9
DNA: TGTGCCAGCAGCTTGGGACAGGGTCCCGAGCAGTACTTC
CDR3: CASSLGQGPEQYF

size: .
J: TRBJ1-1
D: TRBD1
length: 16
V: TRBV27
DNA: TGTGCCAGCAGTTTATCCCAGGGGGCGGCGAACACTGAAGCTTTCTTT
CDR3: CASSLSQGAANTEAFF

size: few
J: TRBJ1-1
D: .
length: 12
V: TRBV29-1
DNA: TGCAGCGTTAGGGCTGGACTAACTGAAGCTTTCTTT
CDR3: CSVRAGLTEAFF

size: .
J: TRBJ2-7
D: TRBD1
length: 15
V: TRBV27
DNA: TGTGCCAGCAGTTTAGTTGCAGGGGGTGGCTACGAGCAGTACTTC
CDR3: CASSLVAGGGYEQYF

size: .
J: TRBJ2-7
D: TRBD2
length: 15
V: TRBV7-9
DNA: TGTGCCAGCAGCCGTCGGACTAGCGGGGACTACGAGCAGTACTTC
CDR3: CASSRRTSGDYEQYF

size: .
J: TRBJ1-2
D: TRBD1
length: 14
V: TRBV29-1
DNA: TGCAGCGTTCCGGACAGGGGTCCCAACTATGGCTACACCTTC
CDR3: CSVPDRGPNYGYTF

size: .
J: TRBJ1-4
D: .
length: 16
V: TRBV27
DNA: TGTGCCAGCAGTACTTGGGGGGCTGGCACTAATGAAAAACTGTTTTTT
CDR3: CASSTWGAGTNEKLFF

size: .
J: TRBJ2-7
D: .
length: 10
V: TRBV13
DNA: TGTGCCAGCAGCTTAGGAGAGCAGTACTTC
CDR3: CASSLGEQYF

size: few
J: TRBJ1-1
D: .
length: 12
V: TRBV4-1
DNA: TGCGCCAGCAGCCAAGTACGAGGTGAAGCTTTCTTT
CDR3: CASSQVRGEAFF

size: once
J: TRBJ2-7
D: .
length: 13
V: TRBV5-5
DNA: TGTGCCAGCAGCTTGGTTGGCTCCTACGAGCAGTACTTC
CDR3: CASSLVGSYEQYF

size: once
J: TRBJ1-1
D: .
length: 14
V: TRBV9
DNA: TGTGCCAGCAGCGTAGAGGCAAGGAACACTGAAGCTTTCTTT
CDR3: CASSVEARNTEAFF

size: .
J: TRBJ2-3
D: .
length: 15
V: TRBV6-5
DNA: TGTGCCAGCAGCCCCGGGGTAGCGGGCACAGATACGCAGTATTTT
CDR3: CASSPGVAGTDTQYF

size: .
J: TRBJ1-1
D: .
length: 13
V: TRBV28
DNA: TGTGCCAGCCCCGGGAAGCTGAACACTGAAGCTTTCTTT
CDR3: CASPGKLNTEAFF

size: .
J: TRBJ2-2
D: .
length: 15
V: TRBV7-9
DNA: TGTGCCAGCAGCTTGGACATGGGGAACACCGGGGAGCTGTTTTTT
CDR3: CASSLDMGNTGELFF

size: .
J: TRBJ2-5
D: .
length: 13
V: TRBV5-6
DNA: TGTGCCAGCAGCTCGGACCGGTTTGAGACCCAGTACTTC
CDR3: CASSSDRFETQYF

size: .
J: TRBJ2-2
D: .
length: 14
V: TRBV5-1
DNA: TGCGCCAGCAGCAGGCTCCCCGGTGCCGGGGAGCTGTTTTTT
CDR3: CASSRLPGAGELFF

size: .
J: TRBJ2-5
D: TRBD1
length: 17
V: TRBV28
DNA: TGTGCCAGCAGGGCCCCAGCCAGACAGGGAAGGGATGAGACCCAGTACTTC
CDR3: CASRAPARQGRDETQYF

size: few
J: TRBJ2-7
D: .
length: 14
V: TRBV28
DNA: TGTGCCAGCAGTACGACAGTGGAAAGCTACGAGCAGTACTTC
CDR3: CASSTTVESYEQYF

size: .
J: TRBJ1-2
D: .
length: 15
V: TRBV9
DNA: TGTGCCAGCAGCGTCAGTCGGGGGCCGAATTCTGGCTACACCTTC
CDR3: CASSVSRGPNSGYTF

size: once
J: TRBJ2-2
D: .
length: 14
V: TRBV6-5
DNA: TGTGCCAGCAGTTACTTAGGGGGAACCGGGGAGCTGTTTTTT
CDR3: CASSYLGGTGELFF

size: .
J: TRBJ2-3
D: .
length: 19
V: TRBV9
DNA: TGTGCCAGCAGCGCAGCCAAACCCGGCCGACAGCTGAGCACAGATACGCAGTATTTT
CDR3: CASSAAKPGRQLSTDTQYF

size: .
J: TRBJ2-5
D: TRBD1
length: 16
V: TRBV27
DNA: TGTGCCAGCAGTACCCTGGGACAGGTCGGAACGGAGACCCAGTACTTC
CDR3: CASSTLGQVGTETQYF

size: .
J: TRBJ1-2
D: .
length: 11
V: TRBV7-9
DNA: TGTGCCAGCCCAGGGCTGAGGGGCTACACCTTC
CDR3: CASPGLRGYTF

size: few
J: TRBJ1-1
D: .
length: 9
V: TRBV7-9
DNA: TGTGCCAGCACCATCGAAGCTTTCTTT
CDR3: CASTIEAFF

size: .
J: TRBJ1-1
D: .
length: 14
V: TRBV7-9
DNA: TGTGCCAGCAGCCCCCGGACACCGAACACTGAAGCTTTCTTT
CDR3: CASSPRTPNTEAFF

size: few
J: TRBJ1-1
D: TRBD1
length: 12
V: TRBV5-4
DNA: TGTGCCAGCAGCCCAGGGGGCACTGAAGCTTTCTTT
CDR3: CASSPGGTEAFF

size: few
J: TRBJ2-7
D: TRBD2
length: 13
V: TRBV2
DNA: TGTGCCGGAACACCGGGACTAGGCTACGAGCAGTACTTC
CDR3: CAGTPGLGYEQYF

size: .
J: TRBJ2-7
D: TRBD1
length: 15
V: TRBV7-8
DNA: TGTGCCAGCAGCCGCCGGGACAGAGCATCCTACGAGCAGTACTTC
CDR3: CASSRRDRASYEQYF

size: few
J: TRBJ1-1
D: .
length: 15
V: TRBV27
DNA: TGTGCCAGCAGTTTGCAGGCCGAGGGGTACACTGAAGCTTTCTTT
CDR3: CASSLQAEGYTEAFF

size: .
J: TRBJ2-7
D: TRBD1
length: 13
V: TRBV25-1
DNA: TGTGCCAGCAGCGGGACAGGGCTACTCGAGCAGTACTTC
CDR3: CASSGTGLLEQYF

size: .
J: TRBJ1-1
D: .
length: 14
V: TRBV27
DNA: TGTGCCAGCAGTCCTGGTATAGACGGAGGGTTAGCTTTCTTT
CDR3: CASSPGIDGGLAFF

size: .
J: TRBJ2-7
D: TRBD2
length: 14
V: TRBV27
DNA: TGTGCCAGCAGCACGGGACTAGTCGTAGGCGAGCAGTACTTC
CDR3: CASSTGLVVGEQYF

size: .
J: TRBJ2-7
D: .
length: 13
V: TRBV6-5
DNA: TGTGCCAGCAGTTACAACGGTGGCTACGAGCAGTACTTC
CDR3: CASSYNGGYEQYF

size: few
J: TRBJ1-1
D: .
length: 15
V: TRBV19
DNA: TGTGCCAGTAGTATAGCCCCGGGAGGATCACCTGAAGCTTTCTTT
CDR3: CASSIAPGGSPEAFF

size: once
J: TRBJ1-2
D: TRBD1
length: 15
V: TRBV29-1
DNA: TGCAGCGCCGCCATGCCGGGACAGGCTAACTATGGCTACACCTTC
CDR3: CSAAMPGQANYGYTF

size: .
J: TRBJ2-1
D: TRBD2
length: 16
V: TRBV10-1
DNA: TGCGCCAGCAGTGGGAAAACTAGCGGGAGGGCGAATGAGCAGTTCTTC
CDR3: CASSGKTSGRANEQFF

size: .
J: TRBJ1-1
D: .
length: 19
V: TRBV27
DNA: TGTGCCAGCAGTAACGCTTTCCGCGACGTGACAGTTCCAAAGGCTGAAGCTTTCTTT
CDR3: CASSNAFRDVTVPKAEAFF

size: .
J: TRBJ2-1
D: TRBD2
length: 18
V: TRBV5-1
DNA: TGCGCCAGCAGCCCGGGAGGGTCTAGCGGTAGTATAGGAAATGAGCAGTTCTTC
CDR3: CASSPGGSSGSIGNEQFF

size: .
J: TRBJ2-7
D: .
length: 17
V: TRBV28
DNA: TGTGCCAGCAGTTTAACCCTAGGGCGGGACCTCAACTACGAGCAGTACTTC
CDR3: CASSLTLGRDLNYEQYF

size: few
J: TRBJ1-5
D: TRBD1
length: 13
V: TRBV27
DNA: TGTGCCAGCAGTTTAAGGGGGCTGACACCCCAGCATTTT
CDR3: CASSLRGLTPQHF

size: .
J: TRBJ1-2
D: TRBD1
length: 15
V: TRBV5-6
DNA: TGTGCCAGCAGCTCGGGACAGGGCGGTAGAGCTGGCTACACCTTC
CDR3: CASSSGQGGRAGYTF

size: .
J: TRBJ2-1
D: .
length: 16
V: TRBV7-9
DNA: TGTGCCAGCAGCTCCCCCTCCCCGAGCTCCTACAATGAGCAGTTCTTC
CDR3: CASSSPSPSSYNEQFF

size: .
J: TRBJ2-3
D: .
length: 14
V: TRBV7-6
DNA: TGTGCCAGCAGCGCTGGACTGTTCACAGATACGCAGTATTTT
CDR3: CASSAGLFTDTQYF

size: .
J: TRBJ2-3
D: TRBD2
length: 15
V: TRBV4-2
DNA: TGTGCCAGCAGCCAAATAGCGGGAGTTTTAGATACGCAGTATTTT
CDR3: CASSQIAGVLDTQYF

size: .
J: TRBJ1-2
D: .
length: 14
V: TRBV2
DNA: TGTGCCAGCAGTGAGGAGTATCGAGGGACGGGCTACACCTTC
CDR3: CASSEEYRGTGYTF

size: .
J: TRBJ2-7
D: .
length: 13
V: TRBV6-1
DNA: TGTGCCAGCAGCTTAAATACAGGGACCGAGCAGTACTTC
CDR3: CASSLNTGTEQYF

size: .
J: TRBJ2-7
D: .
length: 15
V: TRBV19
DNA: TGTGCCAGTAGTCAGACAGCAGCCCAAACCTACGAGCAGTACTTC
CDR3: CASSQTAAQTYEQYF